This T cell receptor (beta chain) was captured in a study of identical twins. Study observations and caveats: Surplus twin overlap in beta out-of-frame sequences was less pronounced.

This clonotype was detected only a few times. Its specificity is not known. Template switching (which added a universal primer site) was used, and cDNA carried unique molecular identifiers. One entry per CDR3 protein results from TCRdb running MiXCR on the 5' RACE reads. The table includes hundreds of thousands of distinct CDR3 sequences, 7.5% detected once. This CDR3 has 15 amino acids. Germline CDR1 and CDR2: LNHDA and SQIVND (reference sequence). The junction had 8 bases not matched to a gene; V was cut back by 7 bases and J by 7 bases. This sample also belongs to another study, concerning yellow fever vaccine responses in identical twins.

The sequence came from a woman aged 18-29 years in good health. The source material was memory (CD45RO+) T cells sorted from blood. The gene calls are TRBV19 and TRBJ1-5; TRBD1 matches at 12 bases. DNA of the CDR3: TGTGCCAGTACCCGGGACAGGGGGCAAGTGCAGCCCCAGCATTTT. It is translated as CASTRDRGQVQPQHF.